Shown below are 30 T cell receptor beta chains from a single sample sequenced in a study of CD8+CD57+ T cells in acquired aplastic anemia. For CDR3 and TCR beta VDJ profiling, genomic DNA was the template used. TCRdb re-called the reads through MiXCR, storing one row per CDR3 protein. The sample yields approximately 380,000 distinct CDR3 sequences, about two thirds seen once. The sequenced sample was sorted CD4+, CD8+, or CD8+CD57+ T cells (not recorded which) from PBMCs. The receptors were gathered from a human donor in good health, serving as a control.

The chain combines TRBV2 with TRBJ1-6; TRBD1 agrees at 8 bases. The CDR3 has 16 amino acids. With 6 bases clipped from V and 9 bases from J, the junction kept 13 bases outside the gene matches. Germline loops: CDR1 SNHLY, CDR2 FYNNEI. This chain's CDR3 is CASRDRVPKRISPLHF. The CDR3 nucleotides read TGTGCCAGCAGGGACAGGGTGCCTAAGAGGATTTCACCCCTCCACTTT.

This clonotype was seen a single time. The junction and the germline gene differ at one end; a read error may be behind it. CDR3: CASSLSTHKPFF. CDR3 nucleotides: TGTGCCAGCAGCTTATCTACTCACAAACCGTTTTTC. The chain combines TRBV7-2 with TRBJ1-4; D is undetermined. The CDR3 is 12 residues long. Per the germline V gene, CDR1 is SGHTA and CDR2 is FQGNSA.

This clonotype has only one observation. The J gene is TRBJ2-7, the V gene TRBV5-1; the match to TRBD1 covers 9 bases. CDR1 is SGHRS, CDR2 YFSETQ, per germline. This CDR3 has 15 amino acids. With 4 bases clipped from V and 3 bases from J, the junction kept 8 bases outside the gene matches. The chain's CDR3 is CASSKPGTGCYEQYF. The CDR3 DNA sequence: TGCGCCAGCAGCAAACCCGGGACAGGGTGCTACGAGCAGTACTTC.

Regarding this clonotype: A much larger clone lies one base from this, so it may be a read error. The chain links TRBV5-1 to TRBJ1-1; D uncertain. CDR3 size: 13 residues. Trimming left V 2 bases short and J 10 bases short, with 15 bases between. CDR1 is SGHRS and CDR2 is YFSETQ in the germline V gene. The CDR3 here is CASSLGRSGGAFF. The CDR3 DNA is TGCGCCAGCAGCTTAGGCAGAAGTGGAGGAGCTTTCTTT.

About this clonotype: Mismatch with germline at one junction end may stem from a read error. The chain uses TRBV10-1 and TRBJ2-3; possibly TRBD2 for D (5 bases). TRBJ2-5 matches the DNA end more closely, so the J call is doubtful. The CDR3 totals 14 residues. The germline V gene encodes CDR1 WNHNN and CDR2 SYGVQD (reference sequence). CDR3 sequence: CASRGALSQDTQYF. The CDR3 nucleotides read TGCGCCAGCAGGGGAGCGCTTAGCCAAGATACCCAGTACTTC.

This clonotype was seen once. The genes are TRBV7-9 and TRBJ2-5, with D tentatively TRBD2 (5 bases). The J call may be wrong; the DNA end is better matched by TRBJ2-7. The CDR3 is 14 amino acids. Germline values: CDR1 SEHNR, CDR2 FQNEAQ (reference sequence). This CDR3 reads CASNREGPLDEQYF. CDR3 bases: TGTGCCAGCAACCGAGAGGGTCCTCTCGACGAGCAGTACTTC.

This clonotype was seen a few times. The CDR3 DNA reads as TGTGCCAGCAGTTTTGACAGAATGAACACTGAAGCTTTCTTT. It specifies CASSFDRMNTEAFF. The chain has TRBV12-3 or TRBV12-4 and TRBJ1-1; tentatively, D is TRBD1 (5 bases). Trimming cost V 3 bases and J 0 bases, with 8 bases left between them. The CDR3 sequence is 14 residues long.

CDR3 residues: CASSQERGGADTQFF. CDR3 bases: TGTGCCAGCAGCCAAGAGCGGGGCGGGGCAGATACGCAGTTCTTC. The V call is TRBV7-2, the J call TRBJ2-1; TRBD2 agrees at 7 bases. CDR1 is SGHTA, CDR2 FQGNSA, per germline. The trim removed 5 bases at V and 12 bases at J, leaving 16 bases unmatched. There are 15 residues in the CDR3.

V and J are TRBV10-3 and TRBJ2-7; perhaps TRBD1 as D (5 bases). This CDR3 contains 13 residues. The germline V gene has CDR1 ENHRY and CDR2 SYGVKD. CDR3 in DNA: TGTGGGGGCAGCAGGGCGATCAACTACGAGCAGTACTTC. This codes for CGGSRAINYEQYF.

On this clonotype itself: In this CDR3 the conserved last residue, phenylalanine or tryptophan, is missing, so a read error is likely. The DNA is left out, because the CDR3 cannot be placed on it with certainty; the CDR3 is given as TCRdb lists it. V is TRBV9 and J is TRBJ2-7; the D segment call TRBD1 is taken from the table without a DNA check. The CDR3 adds up to 13 amino acids, both ends counted. Germline values: CDR1 SGDLS, CDR2 YYNGEE. CDR3 sequence: CATSRGRQGNEKL.

The J gene is TRBJ2-5, the V gene TRBV20-1, with D unresolved. Germline values: CDR1 DFQATT, CDR2 SNEGSKA (reference sequence). The V and J ends lost 6 bases and 4 bases respectively, with 24 bases between them. The CDR3 spans 16 residues. Written as DNA, the CDR3 is TGCAGTGCCACCAGGCTGGGTCCCATTTCGGGAGAGACCCAGTACTTC. Protein: CSATRLGPISGETQYF.

V gene TRBV9 combines with J gene TRBJ2-2; D unresolved. The germline V gene encodes CDR1 SGDLS and CDR2 YYNGEE. There are 16 residues in the CDR3. V was trimmed by 0 bases and J by 0 bases, leaving 9 bases between them. CDR3 sequence: CASSVVGRTNTGELFF. CDR3 in DNA: TGTGCCAGCAGCGTAGTGGGCAGAACGAACACCGGGGAGCTGTTTTTT.

This chain joins TRBV5-8 and TRBJ1-6, with unresolved D. CDR1 is SGHTS, CDR2 YDEGEE, per germline. Trimming cost V 6 bases and J 1 base, with 14 bases left between them. The CDR3 runs 16 residues. CDR3 DNA: TGTGCCAGCATCCCGGAGAGTGGTTCCTATAATTCACCCCTCCACTTT. It yields the protein CASIPESGSYNSPLHF.

This clonotype was counted ten times or more. This chain joins TRBV6-1 and TRBJ2-7, with TRBD1 matching over 10 bases. CDR1 MNHNS and CDR2 SASEGT come from the germline V gene. J gave up 0 bases and V 7 bases, and 3 bases lay outside the gene matches. The CDR3 runs 14 residues. The CDR3 DNA reads as TGTGCCAGCAAAGGACAGGGGGTCTCCTACGAGCAGTACTTC. Amino acid sequence: CASKGQGVSYEQYF.

V usage is TRBV7-2 and J usage is TRBJ1-5, with 10 bases that match TRBD1. Germline lookup yields CDR1 SGHTA and CDR2 FQGNSA. This CDR3 region has 17 residues. With V trimmed by 0 bases and J by 3 bases, 5 bases remained unmatched. The CDR3 loop reads CASSLASGTGANQPQHF. CDR3 nucleotide sequence: TGTGCCAGCAGCTTAGCCTCCGGGACAGGGGCCAATCAGCCCCAGCATTTT.

On this clonotype itself: Germline and junction disagree at one end, which may indicate a read error. The V gene is TRBV7-2, the J gene TRBJ2-5; no reliable D call. The CDR3 is 13 amino acids. Germline V lookup: CDR1 SGHTA, CDR2 FQGNSA. As DNA, the CDR3 is TGTGCCAGCAACTTACTTCTCCAAGAGACCCAGTACTTC. It yields the protein CASNLLLQETQYF.

This clonotype turned up a few times. This chain connects TRBV11-3 to TRBJ1-5; D perhaps matches TRBD1 (5 bases). The V gene lost 4 bases and the J gene lost 5 bases, with 15 bases spanning the gap. The CDR3 contains 15 residues. CDR1 SGHNT and CDR2 YENEEA come from the germline V gene. The CDR3 reads CASSSAGRDHQPQHF. The CDR3 DNA follows: TGTGCCAGCAGCTCGGCTGGCAGGGATCATCAGCCCCAGCATTTT.

As concerns this clonotype: This CDR3 is missing its conserved last phenylalanine or tryptophan, likely due to a read error. The DNA is omitted, as the CDR3 cannot be located on it reliably, and the CDR3 follows TCRdb's listing. The rearrangement joins TRBV7-2 to TRBJ1-2; TRBD1, as called in the table, went unchecked against the DNA. The CDR3 region is 12 residues in length, termini included. The germline V gene has CDR1 SGHTA and CDR2 FQGNSA. CDR3 loop: CASSRQEAGSTV.

This clonotype appeared many times. J is TRBJ2-2 and V is TRBV7-2; D could derive from TRBD1 or TRBD2 (5 bases each). The CDR3 runs 15 residues. Germline V CDR1 and CDR2: SGHTA, FQGNSA. V lost 2 bases and J lost 9, with 16 bases in between. The chain's CDR3 is CASSLMVQGRRELFF. In DNA, the CDR3 is TGTGCCAGCAGCTTAATGGTGCAGGGACGCCGGGAGCTGTTTTTT.

The genes are TRBV12-5 and TRBJ1-2; D is uncertain. The CDR3 contains 8 residues. From germline, CDR1 is LGHNT and CDR2 FRNRAP. The CDR3 DNA reads as TGTGGGTACCCGGGCTACACCTTC. Protein sequence: CGYPGYTF.

The CDR3 here is CASSQGAGQETQYF. The CDR3 bases are TGTGCCAGCAGCCAAGGCGCGGGGCAAGAGACCCAGTACTTC. The chain has TRBV7-2 and TRBJ2-5, with D maybe TRBD2 (6 bases). Germline CDR1 SGHTA, CDR2 FQGNSA. V lost 5 bases, J lost 2 bases, and 12 bases lay in between. There are 14 residues in the CDR3. The full variable domain, completed using reference TRBV7-2 and TRBJ2-5, is GAGVSQSPSNKVTEKGKDVELRCDPISGHTALYWYRQSLGQGLEFLIYFQGNSAPDKSGLPSDRFSAERTGGSVSTLTIQRTQQEDSAVYLCASSQGAGQETQYFGPGTRLLVL.

The chain carries TRBV7-9 and TRBJ2-5; the D call may be TRBD1 or TRBD2 (5 bases each). The V and J ends lost 6 bases and 9 bases respectively, with 23 bases between them. CDR1 is SEHNR, CDR2 FQNEAQ, per germline (reference sequence). The CDR3 is made up of 15 amino acids. DNA of the CDR3: TGTGCCAGCAGTCCCAGTGCGTTTCTACGAGGGGCCCAGTACTTC. Its translation: CASSPSAFLRGAQYF.

The chain couples TRBV4-3 to TRBJ1-1; D gene ambiguous. CDR1 and CDR2 (germline): LGHNA, YSLEER. The CDR3 is made up of 17 amino acids. V was trimmed by 0 bases and J by 0 bases, leaving 14 bases between them. The CDR3 reads CASSQDLRTGMNTEAFF. The CDR3 bases are TGCGCCAGCAGCCAAGACTTAAGGACGGGTATGAACACTGAAGCTTTCTTT.

The chain carries TRBV7-6 and TRBJ1-1, with unresolved D. Per germline, CDR1 SGHVS and CDR2 FNYEAQ. Deletions cut 3 bases from V and 14 bases from J, with 22 bases between. The CDR3 runs 14 residues. CDR3 DNA sequence: TGTGCCAGCAGCTTGACCGAGATCCCAGATACACAGTTCTTT. Amino acid sequence: CASSLTEIPDTQFF.

The chain uses TRBV7-9 and TRBJ1-5; no clear D gene. Germline V gives CDR1 SEHNR, CDR2 FQNEAQ (reference sequence). CDR3 length: 16 residues. V lost 1 base and J 10 bases, leaving 20 bases between the germline ends. The CDR3 DNA follows: TGTGCCAGCAGCTTAGTTGCCCCACCTCGAAACAGCCCCCAGCATTTT. It is translated as CASSLVAPPRNSPQHF.

The V call is TRBV20-1, the J call TRBJ1-1; maybe TRBD1 (5 bases). Germline loops: CDR1 DFQATT, CDR2 SNEGSKA (reference sequence). Trimming removed 3 bases at V and 11 bases at J, with 16 bases between. The CDR3 spans 12 residues. The CDR3 nucleotides are TGCAGTGCTAGTCTGGAGGGGAAGGGGGCTTTCTTT. Translating gives CSASLEGKGAFF.

This clonotype has more than one count but fewer than ten. The rearrangement joins TRBV2 to TRBJ2-5; 12 bases fit TRBD2. Trimming cost V 6 bases and J 1 base; bases outside gene matches: 3. Germline CDR1 is SNHLY and CDR2 is FYNNEI. The CDR3 length is 15 residues. As DNA, the CDR3 is TGTGCCAGCAGCGGACTAGCGGGGCGCCAAGAGACCCAGTACTTC. Protein sequence: CASSGLAGRQETQYF.

Points on this clonotype: The CDR3 carries no conserved terminal phenylalanine or tryptophan, so it likely arises from a read error. The DNA is left out, because the CDR3 cannot be placed on it with certainty; the CDR3 is given as TCRdb lists it. The genes are TRBV7-3 and TRBJ2-7; TRBD2 was called by the table and not checked on the DNA. The CDR3 length is 14 residues, termini included. Germline loops: CDR1 SGHTA, CDR2 FQGTGA. The CDR3 sequence is CASTEGEATLKQSL.

V usage is TRBV6-2 or TRBV6-3 and J usage is TRBJ2-3; TRBD1 aligns across 8 bases. Losses at the gene ends were 5 bases for V and 4 bases for J; bases not matched to a gene: 5. The CDR3 is made up of 14 amino acids. Germline CDR1 reads MNHEY; CDR2 reads SVGEGT. CDR3 sequence (DNA): TGTGCCAGCAGTGCAGGGGGCGGGTCAGATACGCAGTATTTT. Translation: CASSAGGGSDTQYF.

This clonotype was recorded at least ten times. J is TRBJ1-2 and V is TRBV25-1, with a possible D match to TRBD1 (6 bases). Trimming stripped 4 bases from V and 4 bases from J, with 13 bases between. There are 14 residues in the CDR3. CDR1 is MGHDK, CDR2 SYGVNS, per germline. Written as DNA, the CDR3 is TGTGCCAGCAGTGCACACAGGGTGGGCTATGGCTACACCTTC. Translating it yields CASSAHRVGYGYTF.